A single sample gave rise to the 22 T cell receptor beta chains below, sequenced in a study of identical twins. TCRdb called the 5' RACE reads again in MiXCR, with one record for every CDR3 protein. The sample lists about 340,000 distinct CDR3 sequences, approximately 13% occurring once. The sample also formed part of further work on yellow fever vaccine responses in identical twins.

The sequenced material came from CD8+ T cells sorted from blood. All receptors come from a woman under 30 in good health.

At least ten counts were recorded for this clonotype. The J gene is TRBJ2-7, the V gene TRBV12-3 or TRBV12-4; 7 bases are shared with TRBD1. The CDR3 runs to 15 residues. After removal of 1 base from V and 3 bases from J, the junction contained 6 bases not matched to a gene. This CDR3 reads CASSLGPRGNYEQYF. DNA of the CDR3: TGTGCCAGCAGTTTAGGGCCCAGGGGGAACTACGAGCAGTACTTC.

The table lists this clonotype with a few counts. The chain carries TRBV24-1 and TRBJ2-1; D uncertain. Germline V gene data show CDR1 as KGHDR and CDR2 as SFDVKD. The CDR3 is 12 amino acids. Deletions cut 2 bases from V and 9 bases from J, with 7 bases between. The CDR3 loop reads CATSDSASEQFF. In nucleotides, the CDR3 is TGTGCCACCAGTGATTCTGCATCTGAGCAGTTCTTC.

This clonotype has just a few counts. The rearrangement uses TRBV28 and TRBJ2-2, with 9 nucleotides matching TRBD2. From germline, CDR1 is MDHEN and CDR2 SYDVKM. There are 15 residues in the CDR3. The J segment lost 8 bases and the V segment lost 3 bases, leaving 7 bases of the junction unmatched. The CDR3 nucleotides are TGTGCCAGCAGTTTCGTAGCGGGAGTATCGGGGGAGCTGTTTTTT. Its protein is CASSFVAGVSGELFF.

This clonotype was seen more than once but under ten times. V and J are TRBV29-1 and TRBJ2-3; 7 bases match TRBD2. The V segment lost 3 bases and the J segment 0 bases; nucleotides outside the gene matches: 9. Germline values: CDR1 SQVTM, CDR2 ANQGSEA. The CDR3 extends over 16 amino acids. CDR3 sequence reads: CSVEFWSSGSTDTQYF. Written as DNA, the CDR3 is TGCAGCGTTGAGTTCTGGTCTAGCGGCAGCACAGATACGCAGTATTTT.

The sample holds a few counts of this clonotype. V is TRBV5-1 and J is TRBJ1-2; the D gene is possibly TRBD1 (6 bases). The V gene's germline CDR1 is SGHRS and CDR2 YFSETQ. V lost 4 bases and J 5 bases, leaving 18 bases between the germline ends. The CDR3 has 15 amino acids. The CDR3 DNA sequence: TGCGCCAGCAGCCCAGACAGGAAATCGCGTTATGGCTACACCTTC. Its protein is CASSPDRKSRYGYTF.

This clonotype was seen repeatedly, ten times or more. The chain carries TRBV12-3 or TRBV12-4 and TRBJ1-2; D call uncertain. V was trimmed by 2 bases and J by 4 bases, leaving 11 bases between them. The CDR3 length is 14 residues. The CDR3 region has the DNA TGTGCCAGCAGTTTATCTCTCGTCCCCTATGGCTACACCTTC. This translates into CASSLSLVPYGYTF.

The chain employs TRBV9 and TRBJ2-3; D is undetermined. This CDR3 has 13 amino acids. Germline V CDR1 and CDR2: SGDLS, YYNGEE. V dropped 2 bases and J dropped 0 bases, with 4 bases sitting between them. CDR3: CASSVDSTDTQYF. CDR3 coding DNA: TGTGCCAGCAGCGTGGACAGCACAGATACGCAGTATTTT.

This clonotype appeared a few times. Here the CDR3 reads CASSFGPNNEQFF. CDR3 DNA sequence: TGTGCCAGCAGTTTCGGACCCAACAATGAGCAGTTCTTC. The rearrangement links TRBV12-3 or TRBV12-4 to TRBJ2-1; no firm D call. The CDR3 runs 13 residues. V dropped 3 bases and J dropped 5 bases, with 8 bases sitting between them.

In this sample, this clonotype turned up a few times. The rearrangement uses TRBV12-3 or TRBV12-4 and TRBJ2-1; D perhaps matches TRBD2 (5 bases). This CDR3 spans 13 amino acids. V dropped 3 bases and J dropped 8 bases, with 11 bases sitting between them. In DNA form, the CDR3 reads TGTGCCAGCAGTTTCGGGGTAAACTATGAGCAGTTCTTC. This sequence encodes CASSFGVNYEQFF.

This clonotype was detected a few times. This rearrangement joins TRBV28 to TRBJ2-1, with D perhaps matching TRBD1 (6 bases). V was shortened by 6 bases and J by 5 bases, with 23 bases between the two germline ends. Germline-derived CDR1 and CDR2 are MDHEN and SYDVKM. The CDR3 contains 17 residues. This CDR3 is CASSRRPPDRQNNEQFF. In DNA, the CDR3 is TGTGCCAGCAGCCGGCGACCGCCGGACAGACAGAACAATGAGCAGTTCTTC.

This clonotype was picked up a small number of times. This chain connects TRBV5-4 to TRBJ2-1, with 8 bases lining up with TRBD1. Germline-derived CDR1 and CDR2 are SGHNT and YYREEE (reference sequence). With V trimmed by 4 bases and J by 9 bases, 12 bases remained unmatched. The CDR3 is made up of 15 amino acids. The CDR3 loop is CASSTDRGGGAEQFF. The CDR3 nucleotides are TGTGCCAGCAGCACTGACAGGGGTGGGGGAGCTGAGCAGTTCTTC.

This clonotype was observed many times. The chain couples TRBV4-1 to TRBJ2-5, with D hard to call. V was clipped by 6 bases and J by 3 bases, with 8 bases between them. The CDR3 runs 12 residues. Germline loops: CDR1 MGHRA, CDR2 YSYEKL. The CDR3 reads CASRGFEETQYF. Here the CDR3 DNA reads TGCGCCAGCAGAGGGTTTGAAGAGACCCAGTACTTC.

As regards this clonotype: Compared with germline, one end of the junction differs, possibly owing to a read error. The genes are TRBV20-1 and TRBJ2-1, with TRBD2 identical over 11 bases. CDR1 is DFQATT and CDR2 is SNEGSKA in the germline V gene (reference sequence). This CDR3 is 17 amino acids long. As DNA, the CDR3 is TGCTGTGCTAGAGAATTCTCCGGGACTAGCGGATACAATGAGCAGTTCTTC. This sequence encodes CCAREFSGTSGYNEQFF.

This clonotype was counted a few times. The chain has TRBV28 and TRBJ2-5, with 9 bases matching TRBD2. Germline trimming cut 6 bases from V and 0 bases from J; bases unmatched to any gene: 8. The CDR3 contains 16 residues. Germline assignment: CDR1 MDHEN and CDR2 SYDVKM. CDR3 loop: CASSLGTSSYQETQYF. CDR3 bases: TGTGCCAGCAGCCTCGGGACTAGCAGCTACCAAGAGACCCAGTACTTC.

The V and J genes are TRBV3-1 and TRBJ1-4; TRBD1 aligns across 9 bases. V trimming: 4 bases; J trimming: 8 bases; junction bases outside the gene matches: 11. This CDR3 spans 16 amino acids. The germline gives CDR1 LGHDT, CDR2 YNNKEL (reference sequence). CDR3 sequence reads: CASSPRTGAKEEKLFF. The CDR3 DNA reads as TGTGCCAGCAGCCCTCGGACAGGGGCAAAGGAGGAAAAACTGTTTTTT.

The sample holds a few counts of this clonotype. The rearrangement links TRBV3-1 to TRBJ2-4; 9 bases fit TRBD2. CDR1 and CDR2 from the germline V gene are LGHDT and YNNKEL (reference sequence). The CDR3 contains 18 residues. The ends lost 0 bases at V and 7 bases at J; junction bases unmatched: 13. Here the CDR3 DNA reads TGTGCCAGCAGCCAAGATTTTGGGCTAGCGGGAATGTTGAACATTCAGTACTTC. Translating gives CASSQDFGLAGMLNIQYF.

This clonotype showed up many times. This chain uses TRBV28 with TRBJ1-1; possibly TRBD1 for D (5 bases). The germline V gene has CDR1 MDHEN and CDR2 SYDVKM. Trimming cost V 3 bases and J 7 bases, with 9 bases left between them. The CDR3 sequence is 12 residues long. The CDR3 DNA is TGTGCCAGCAGTTTCCCAGGGCTTGAAGCTTTCTTT. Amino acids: CASSFPGLEAFF.

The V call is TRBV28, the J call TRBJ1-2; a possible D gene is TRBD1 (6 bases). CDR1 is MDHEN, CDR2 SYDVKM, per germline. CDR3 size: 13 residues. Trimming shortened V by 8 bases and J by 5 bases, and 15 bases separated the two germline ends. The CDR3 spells CASGGELSYGYTF. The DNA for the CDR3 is TGTGCCAGCGGGGGCGAATTGTCTTATGGCTACACCTTC.

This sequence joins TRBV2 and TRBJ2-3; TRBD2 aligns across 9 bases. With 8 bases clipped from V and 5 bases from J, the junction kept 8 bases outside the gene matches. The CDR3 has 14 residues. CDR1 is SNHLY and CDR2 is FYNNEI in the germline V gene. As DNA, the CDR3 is TGTGCCAGCGGTGCGGCGGGAGGGTTAGATACGCAGTATTTT. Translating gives CASGAAGGLDTQYF.

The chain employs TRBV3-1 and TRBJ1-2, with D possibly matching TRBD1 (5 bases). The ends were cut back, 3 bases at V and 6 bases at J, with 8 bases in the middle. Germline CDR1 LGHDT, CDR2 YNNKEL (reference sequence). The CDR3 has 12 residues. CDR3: CASSHQGDGYTF. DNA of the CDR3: TGTGCCAGCAGCCATCAGGGCGATGGCTACACCTTC.

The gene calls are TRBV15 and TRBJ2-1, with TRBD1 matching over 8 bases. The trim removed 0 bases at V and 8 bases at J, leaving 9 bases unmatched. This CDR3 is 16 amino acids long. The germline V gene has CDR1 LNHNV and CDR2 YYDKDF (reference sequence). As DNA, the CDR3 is TGTGCCACCAGCAGAGATTGGACAGGGCAGGGCGATGAGCAGTTCTTC. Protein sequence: CATSRDWTGQGDEQFF.

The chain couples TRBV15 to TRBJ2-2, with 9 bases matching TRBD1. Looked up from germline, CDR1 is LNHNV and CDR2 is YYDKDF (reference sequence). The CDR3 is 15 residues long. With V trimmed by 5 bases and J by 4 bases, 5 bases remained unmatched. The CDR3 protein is CATSQGTGPTGELFF. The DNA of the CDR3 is TGTGCCACCAGCCAGGGGACAGGGCCCACCGGGGAGCTGTTTTTT.